This TCR beta chain was found in a study of human T cells and chemical hapten exposure. The wider study: Largely, small differences in pooled library volume made per-sample TCR yields vary. General study points: The number of TCRs over 1 in 1000 frequency stayed unchanged after DPC.

The V gene lost 3 bases and the J gene lost 3 bases, with 9 bases spanning the gap. The CDR3 spans 14 residues. Germline V gene data show CDR1 as SGHTA and CDR2 as FQGNSA. This clonotype has at least ten counts. Its antigen is undetermined. As processed by the authors: Sample TCR totals centred on a median of around 92,000, ranging roughly 23,224 to 690,600. One entry per CDR3 protein, called by TCRdb with MiXCR from the 5' RACE reads. The V and J calls were determined by TCRdb, not by the authors. The repertoire holds some 150,000 distinct CDR3 sequences, with roughly 4% as singletons. It was from unfractionated whole blood that total RNA was extracted.

The sequence came from a female donor in good health. The V call is TRBV7-2, the J call TRBJ1-5, with D perhaps matching TRBD1 (6 bases). CDR3 bases: TGTGCCAGCAGCTTTTACAGGGACAATCAGCCCCAGCATTTT. Protein product: CASSFYRDNQPQHF. The complete variable domain, with remaining parts taken from reference TRBV7-2 and TRBJ1-5, reads GAGVSQSPSNKVTEKGKDVELRCDPISGHTALYWYRQSLGQGLEFLIYFQGNSAPDKSGLPSDRFSAERTGGSVSTLTIQRTQQEDSAVYLCASSFYRDNQPQHFGDGTRLSIL.